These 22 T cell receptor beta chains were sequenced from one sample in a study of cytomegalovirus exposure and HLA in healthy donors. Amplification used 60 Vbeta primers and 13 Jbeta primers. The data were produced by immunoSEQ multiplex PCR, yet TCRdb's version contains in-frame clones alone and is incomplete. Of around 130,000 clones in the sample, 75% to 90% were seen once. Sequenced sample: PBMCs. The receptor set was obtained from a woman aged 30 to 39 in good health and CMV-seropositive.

In DNA form, the CDR3 reads TGTGCCAGCAGTTTAAGGAAAAAGGTAGCGGGGAATGAGCAGTTCTTC. Encoded protein: CASSLRKKVAGNEQFF. This chain joins TRBV27 and TRBJ2-1; TRBD2 matches 8 bases. J lost 7 bases, V lost 2 bases, and 10 bases had no gene match. The germline V gene has CDR1 MNHEY and CDR2 SMNVEV (reference sequence). The CDR3 contains 16 residues.

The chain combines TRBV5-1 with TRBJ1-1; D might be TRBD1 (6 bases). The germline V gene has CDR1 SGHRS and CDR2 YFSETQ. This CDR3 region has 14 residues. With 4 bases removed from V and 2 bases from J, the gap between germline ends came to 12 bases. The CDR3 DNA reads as TGCGCCAGCAGCACCGGACAGAGTAACACTGAAGCTTTCTTT. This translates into CASSTGQSNTEAFF. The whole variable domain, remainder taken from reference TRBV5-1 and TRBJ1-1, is KAGVTQTPRYLIKTRGQQVTLSCSPISGHRSVSWYQQTPGQGLQFLFEYFSETQRNKGNFPGRFSGRQFSNSRSEMNVSTLELGDSALYLCASSTGQSNTEAFFGQGTRLTVV.

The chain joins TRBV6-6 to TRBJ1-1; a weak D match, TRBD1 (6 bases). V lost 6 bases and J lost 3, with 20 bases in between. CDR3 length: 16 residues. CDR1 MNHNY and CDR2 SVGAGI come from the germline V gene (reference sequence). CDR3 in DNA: TGTGCCAGCAGCACTACGGGGGGGGGCGCGGACACTGAAGCTTTCTTT. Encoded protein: CASSTTGGGADTEAFF.

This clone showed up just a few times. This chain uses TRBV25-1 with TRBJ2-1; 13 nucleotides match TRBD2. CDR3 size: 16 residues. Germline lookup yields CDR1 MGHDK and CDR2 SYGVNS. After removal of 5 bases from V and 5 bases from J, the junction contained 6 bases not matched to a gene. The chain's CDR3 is CASSPWTSGSHNEQFF. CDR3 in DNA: TGTGCCAGCAGTCCCTGGACTAGCGGGAGCCACAATGAGCAGTTCTTC.

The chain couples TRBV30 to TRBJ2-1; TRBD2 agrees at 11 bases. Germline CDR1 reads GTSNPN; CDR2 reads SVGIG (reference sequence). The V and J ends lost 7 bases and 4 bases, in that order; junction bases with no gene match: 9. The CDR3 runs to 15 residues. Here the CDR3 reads CAFSGGALSYNEQFF. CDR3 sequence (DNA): TGTGCCTTTAGCGGGGGGGCCCTTTCTTACAATGAGCAGTTCTTC.

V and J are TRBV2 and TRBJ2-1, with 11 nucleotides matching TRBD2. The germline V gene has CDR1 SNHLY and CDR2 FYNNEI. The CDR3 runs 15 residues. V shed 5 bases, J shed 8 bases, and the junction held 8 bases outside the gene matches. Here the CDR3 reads CASSLAGGPVYEQFF. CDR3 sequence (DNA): TGTGCCAGCAGTTTAGCGGGAGGGCCGGTCTATGAGCAGTTCTTC.

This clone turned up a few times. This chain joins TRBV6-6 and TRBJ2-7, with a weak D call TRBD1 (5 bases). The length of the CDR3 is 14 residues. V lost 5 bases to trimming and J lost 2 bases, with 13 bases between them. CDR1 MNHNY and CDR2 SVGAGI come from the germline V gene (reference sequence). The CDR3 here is CASSLDTSTYEQYF. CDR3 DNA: TGTGCCAGCAGTCTGGACACTTCCACCTACGAGCAGTACTTC.

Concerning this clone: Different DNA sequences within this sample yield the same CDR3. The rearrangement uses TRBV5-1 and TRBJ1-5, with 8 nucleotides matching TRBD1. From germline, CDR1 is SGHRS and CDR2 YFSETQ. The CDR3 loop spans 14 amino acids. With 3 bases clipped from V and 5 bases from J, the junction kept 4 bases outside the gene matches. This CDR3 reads CASSSGQGDQPQHF. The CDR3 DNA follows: TGCGCCAGCAGCTCCGGACAGGGCGATCAGCCCCAGCATTTT.

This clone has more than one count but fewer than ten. In DNA, the CDR3 is TGTGCCAGCTCACTCCGGGACACCACCTACGAGCAGTACTTC. Translation gives CASSLRDTTYEQYF. This chain uses TRBV18 with TRBJ2-7, with a tentative D call TRBD1 (6 bases). The CDR3 consists of 14 residues. V dropped 4 bases and J dropped 2 bases, with 12 bases sitting between them. Looked up from germline, CDR1 is KGHSH and CDR2 is LQKENI.

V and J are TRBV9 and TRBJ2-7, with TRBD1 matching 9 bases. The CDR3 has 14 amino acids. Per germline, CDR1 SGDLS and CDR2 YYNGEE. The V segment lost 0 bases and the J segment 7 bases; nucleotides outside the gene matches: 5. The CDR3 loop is CASSVGTGEWEQYF. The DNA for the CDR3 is TGTGCCAGCAGCGTAGGGACAGGGGAGTGGGAGCAGTACTTC.

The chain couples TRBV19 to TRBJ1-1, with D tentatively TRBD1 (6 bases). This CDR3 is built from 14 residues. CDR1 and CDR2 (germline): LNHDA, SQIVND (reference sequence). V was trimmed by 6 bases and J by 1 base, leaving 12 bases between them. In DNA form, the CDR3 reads TGTGCCAGTAGCCAAACAGGGAGGAACACTGAAGCTTTCTTT. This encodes CASSQTGRNTEAFF.

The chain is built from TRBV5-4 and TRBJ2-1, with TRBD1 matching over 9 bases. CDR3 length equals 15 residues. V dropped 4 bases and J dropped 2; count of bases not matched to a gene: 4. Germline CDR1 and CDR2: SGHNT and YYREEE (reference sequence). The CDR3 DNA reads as TGTGCCAGCAGCGCAACAGGGGGCGCCTACAATGAGCAGTTCTTC. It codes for CASSATGGAYNEQFF.

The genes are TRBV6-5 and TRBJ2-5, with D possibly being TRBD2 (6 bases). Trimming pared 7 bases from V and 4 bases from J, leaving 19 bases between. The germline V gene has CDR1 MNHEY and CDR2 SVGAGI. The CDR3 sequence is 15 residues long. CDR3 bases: TGTGCCAGCATCCACGCCGGGCGGGAAGGAGAGACCCAGTACTTC. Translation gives CASIHAGREGETQYF.

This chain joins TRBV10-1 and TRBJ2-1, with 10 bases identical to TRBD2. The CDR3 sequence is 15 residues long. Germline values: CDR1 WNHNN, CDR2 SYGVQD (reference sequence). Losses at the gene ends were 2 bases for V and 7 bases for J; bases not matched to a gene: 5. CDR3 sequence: CASSEEREGRNEQFF. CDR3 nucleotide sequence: TGCGCCAGCAGTGAGGAGCGGGAGGGCAGGAATGAGCAGTTCTTC.

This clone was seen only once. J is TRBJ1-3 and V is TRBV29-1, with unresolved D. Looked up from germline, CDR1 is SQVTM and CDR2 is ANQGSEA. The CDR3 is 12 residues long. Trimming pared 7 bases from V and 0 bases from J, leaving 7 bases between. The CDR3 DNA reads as TGCAGCGGAGGGTTCTCTGGAAACACCATATATTTT. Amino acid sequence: CSGGFSGNTIYF.

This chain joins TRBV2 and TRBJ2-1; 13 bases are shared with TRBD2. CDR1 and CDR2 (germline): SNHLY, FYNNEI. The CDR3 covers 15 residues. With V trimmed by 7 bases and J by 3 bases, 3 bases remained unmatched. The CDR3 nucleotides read TGTGCCAGCAAACGACTAGCGGGAGGCTACAATGAGCAGTTCTTC. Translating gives CASKRLAGGYNEQFF.

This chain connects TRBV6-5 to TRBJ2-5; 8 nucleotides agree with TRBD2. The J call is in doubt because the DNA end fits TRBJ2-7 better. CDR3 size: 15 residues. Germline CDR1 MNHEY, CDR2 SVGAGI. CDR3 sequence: CASSYSLAGWGEQYF. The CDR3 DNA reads TGTGCCAGCAGTTACTCCTTAGCGGGGTGGGGCGAGCAGTACTTC.

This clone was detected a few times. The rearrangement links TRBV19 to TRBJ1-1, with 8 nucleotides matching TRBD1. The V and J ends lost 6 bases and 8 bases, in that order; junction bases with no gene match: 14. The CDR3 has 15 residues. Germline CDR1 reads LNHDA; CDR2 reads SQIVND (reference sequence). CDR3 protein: CASSPTGTGALEAFF. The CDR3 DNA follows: TGTGCCAGTAGCCCTACCGGGACAGGAGCTCTCGAAGCTTTCTTT. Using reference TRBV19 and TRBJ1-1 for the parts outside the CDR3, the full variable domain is DGGITQSPKYLFRKEGQNVTLSCEQNLNHDAMYWYRQDPGQGLRLIYYSQIVNDFQKGDIAEGYSVSREKKESFPLTVTSAQKNPTAFYLCASSPTGTGALEAFFGQGTRLTVV.

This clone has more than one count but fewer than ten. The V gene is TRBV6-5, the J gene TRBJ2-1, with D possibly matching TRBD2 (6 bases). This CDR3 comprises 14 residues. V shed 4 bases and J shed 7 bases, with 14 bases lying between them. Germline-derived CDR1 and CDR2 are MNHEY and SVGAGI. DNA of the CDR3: TGTGCCAGCAGTTCAGGAGGGGAGAATAATGAGCAGTTCTTC. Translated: CASSSGGENNEQFF.

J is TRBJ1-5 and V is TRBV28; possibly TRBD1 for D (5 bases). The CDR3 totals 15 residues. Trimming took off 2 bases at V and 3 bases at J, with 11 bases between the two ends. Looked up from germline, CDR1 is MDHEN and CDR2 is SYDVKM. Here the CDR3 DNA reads TGTGCCAGCAGTTTAATCTCGACAGCCAATCAGCCCCAGCATTTT. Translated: CASSLISTANQPQHF.

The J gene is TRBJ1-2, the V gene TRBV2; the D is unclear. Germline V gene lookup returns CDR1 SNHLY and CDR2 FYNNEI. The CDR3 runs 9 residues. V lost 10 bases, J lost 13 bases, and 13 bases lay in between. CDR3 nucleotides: TGTGCCAACCCCGACACCATCACCTTC. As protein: CANPDTITF.

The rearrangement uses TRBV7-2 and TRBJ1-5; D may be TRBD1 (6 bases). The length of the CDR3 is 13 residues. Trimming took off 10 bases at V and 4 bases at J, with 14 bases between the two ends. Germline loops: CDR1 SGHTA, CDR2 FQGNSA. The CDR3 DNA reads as TGTGCCACAAGCAGGGGCCCAAATCAGCCCCAGCATTTT. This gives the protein CATSRGPNQPQHF.